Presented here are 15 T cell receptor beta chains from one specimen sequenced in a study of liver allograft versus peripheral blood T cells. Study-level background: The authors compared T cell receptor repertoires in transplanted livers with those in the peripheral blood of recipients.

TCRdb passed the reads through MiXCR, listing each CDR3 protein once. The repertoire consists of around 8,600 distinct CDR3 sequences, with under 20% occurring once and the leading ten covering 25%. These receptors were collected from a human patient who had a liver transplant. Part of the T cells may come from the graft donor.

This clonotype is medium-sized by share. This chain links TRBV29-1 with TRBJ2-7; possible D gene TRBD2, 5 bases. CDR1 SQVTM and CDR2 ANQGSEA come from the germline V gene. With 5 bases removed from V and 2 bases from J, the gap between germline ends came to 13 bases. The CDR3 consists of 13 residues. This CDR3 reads CSVYSGSAYEQYF. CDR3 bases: TGCAGCGTTTACAGCGGATCAGCCTACGAGCAGTACTTC.

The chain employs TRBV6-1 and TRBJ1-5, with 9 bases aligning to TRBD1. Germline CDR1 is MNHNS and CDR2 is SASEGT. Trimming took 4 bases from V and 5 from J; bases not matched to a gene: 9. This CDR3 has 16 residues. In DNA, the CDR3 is TGTGCCAGCAGTGGAGTGGGACAGGGTCCATATCAGCCCCAGCATTTT. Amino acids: CASSGVGQGPYQPQHF.

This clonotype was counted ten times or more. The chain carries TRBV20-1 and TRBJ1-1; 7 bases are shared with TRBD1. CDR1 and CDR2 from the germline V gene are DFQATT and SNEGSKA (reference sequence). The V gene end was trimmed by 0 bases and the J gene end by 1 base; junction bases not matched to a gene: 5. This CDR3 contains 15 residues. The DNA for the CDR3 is TGCAGTGCTAGAGACCGAGGACAGGCGAACACTGAAGCTTTCTTT. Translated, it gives CSARDRGQANTEAFF.

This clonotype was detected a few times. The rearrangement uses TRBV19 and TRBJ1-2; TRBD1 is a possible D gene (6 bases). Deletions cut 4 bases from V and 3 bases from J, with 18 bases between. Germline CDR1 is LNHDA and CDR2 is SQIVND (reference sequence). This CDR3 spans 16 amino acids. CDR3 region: CASSSRGGKGYYGYTF. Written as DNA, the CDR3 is TGTGCCAGTAGTAGTCGAGGGGGTAAGGGTTACTATGGCTACACCTTC.

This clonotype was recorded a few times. The CDR3 region is CASSLDRESGYTF. The CDR3 bases are TGTGCCAGCAGCTTAGACAGGGAAAGCGGCTACACCTTC. The J gene is TRBJ1-2, the V gene TRBV13, with a tentative D call TRBD1 (6 bases). V lost 1 base to trimming and J lost 8 bases, with 11 bases between them. Germline loops: CDR1 PRHDT, CDR2 FYEKMQ (reference sequence). This CDR3 is 13 amino acids long.

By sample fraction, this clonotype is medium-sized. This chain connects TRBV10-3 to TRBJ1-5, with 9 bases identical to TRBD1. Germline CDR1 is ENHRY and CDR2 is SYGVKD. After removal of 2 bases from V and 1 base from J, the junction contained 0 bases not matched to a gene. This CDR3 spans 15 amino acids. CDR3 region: CAISEGTGSNQPQHF. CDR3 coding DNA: TGTGCCATCAGTGAGGGGACAGGGAGCAATCAGCCCCAGCATTTT.

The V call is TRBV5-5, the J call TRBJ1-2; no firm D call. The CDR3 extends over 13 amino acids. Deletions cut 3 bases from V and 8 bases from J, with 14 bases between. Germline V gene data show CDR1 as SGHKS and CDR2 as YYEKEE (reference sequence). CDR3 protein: CASSYTGAGGYTF. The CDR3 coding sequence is TGTGCCAGCAGCTACACCGGCGCGGGGGGCTACACCTTC.

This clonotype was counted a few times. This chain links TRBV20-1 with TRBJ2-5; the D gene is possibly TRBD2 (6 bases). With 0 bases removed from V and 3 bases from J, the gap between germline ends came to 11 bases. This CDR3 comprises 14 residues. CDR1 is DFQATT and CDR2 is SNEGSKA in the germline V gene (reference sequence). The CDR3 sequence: CSARDQPSEETQYF. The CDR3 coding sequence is TGCAGTGCTAGAGATCAGCCTAGCGAAGAGACCCAGTACTTC.

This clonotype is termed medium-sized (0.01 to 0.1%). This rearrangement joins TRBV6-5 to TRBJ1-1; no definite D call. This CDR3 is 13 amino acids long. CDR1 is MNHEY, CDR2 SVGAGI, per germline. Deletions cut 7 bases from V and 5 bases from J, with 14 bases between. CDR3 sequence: CASTQAPGTEAFF. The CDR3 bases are TGTGCCAGCACTCAGGCCCCGGGGACTGAAGCTTTCTTT.

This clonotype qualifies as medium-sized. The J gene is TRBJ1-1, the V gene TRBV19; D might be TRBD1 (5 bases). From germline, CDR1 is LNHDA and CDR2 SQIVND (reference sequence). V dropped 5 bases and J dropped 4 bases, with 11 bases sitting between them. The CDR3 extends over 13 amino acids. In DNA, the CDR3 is TGTGCCAGTAGTTGGAGGGGAAGCACTGAAGCTTTCTTT. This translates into CASSWRGSTEAFF.

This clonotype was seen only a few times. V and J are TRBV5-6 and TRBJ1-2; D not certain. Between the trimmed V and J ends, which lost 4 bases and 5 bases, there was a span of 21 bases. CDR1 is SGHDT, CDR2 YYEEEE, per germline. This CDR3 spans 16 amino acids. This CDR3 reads CASSLFSGHLGYGYTF. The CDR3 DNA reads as TGTGCCAGCAGCCTCTTCAGTGGGCATCTCGGATATGGCTACACCTTC. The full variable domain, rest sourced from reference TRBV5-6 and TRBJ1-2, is DAGVTQSPTHLIKTRGQQVTLRCSPKSGHDTVSWYQQALGQGPQFIFQYYEEEERQRGNFPDRFSGHQFPNYSSELNVNALLLGDSALYLCASSLFSGHLGYGYTFGSGTRLTVV.

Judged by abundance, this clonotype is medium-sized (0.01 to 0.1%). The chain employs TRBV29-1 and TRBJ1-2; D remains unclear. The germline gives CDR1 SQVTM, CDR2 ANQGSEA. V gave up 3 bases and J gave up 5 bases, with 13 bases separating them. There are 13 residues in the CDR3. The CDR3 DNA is TGCAGCGTTGACTCCTATCTCCCTTATGGCTACACCTTC. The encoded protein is CSVDSYLPYGYTF.

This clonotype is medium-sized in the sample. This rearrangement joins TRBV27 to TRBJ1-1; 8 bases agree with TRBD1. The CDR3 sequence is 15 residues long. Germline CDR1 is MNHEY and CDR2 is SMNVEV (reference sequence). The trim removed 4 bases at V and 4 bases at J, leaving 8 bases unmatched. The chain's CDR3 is CASSSPQGAGTEAFF. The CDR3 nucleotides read TGTGCCAGCAGTTCCCCCCAGGGGGCGGGCACTGAAGCTTTCTTT.

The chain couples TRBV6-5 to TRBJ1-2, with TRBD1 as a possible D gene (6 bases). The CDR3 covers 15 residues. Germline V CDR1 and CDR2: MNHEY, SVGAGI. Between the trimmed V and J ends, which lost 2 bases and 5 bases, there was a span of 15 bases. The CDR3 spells CASSYGLGHQYGYTF. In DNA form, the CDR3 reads TGTGCCAGCAGTTACGGCCTGGGACATCAATATGGCTACACCTTC.

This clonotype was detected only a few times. The CDR3 sequence: CASSLDGALVGDYGYTF. CDR3 bases: TGTGCCAGCAGCTTAGACGGGGCCTTAGTAGGGGACTATGGCTACACCTTC. The chain has TRBV7-2 and TRBJ1-2; D may be TRBD1 (5 bases). Germline CDR1 SGHTA, CDR2 FQGNSA. The CDR3 totals 17 residues. With 1 base removed from V and 3 bases from J, the gap between germline ends came to 18 bases.